One sample yielded the 16 T cell receptor beta chains listed below, sequenced in a study of CD8+CD57+ T cells in acquired aplastic anemia. The TCR beta profiling, which covered VDJ combination and CDR3 sequence, was carried out using genomic DNA as the template. MiXCR, run by TCRdb on the reads, gives a single entry per CDR3 protein. This sample has about 400,000 distinct CDR3 sequences, with just under 70% found just once. The sample consisted of sorted CD4+, CD8+, or CD8+CD57+ T cells (not recorded which) from PBMCs. Every receptor here comes from a human donor in good health, serving as a control.

This clonotype was counted many times. The V call is TRBV12-3 or TRBV12-4, the J call TRBJ1-1; 8 positions match TRBD1. The CDR3 has 13 residues. The J segment lost 4 bases and the V segment lost 7 bases, leaving 5 bases of the junction unmatched. CDR3 loop: CASTLDRATEAFF. Here the CDR3 DNA reads TGTGCCAGCACCCTGGACAGGGCCACTGAAGCTTTCTTT.

A word on this clonotype: At one boundary the junction diverges from the germline segment, which might be a read error. The gene calls are TRBV7-2 and TRBJ1-6; TRBD1 aligns across 9 bases. Per germline, CDR1 SGHTA and CDR2 FQGNSA. The CDR3 runs 14 residues. DNA for the CDR3: TGTGCCAGCAGCGCGCGGGACAGGGAACGAGCAGTACTTTTT. The encoded protein is CASSARDRERAVLF.

This clonotype was seen at least ten times. This chain uses TRBV25-1 with TRBJ1-4; D uncertain. Trimming took 6 bases from V and 8 from J, leaving 10 bases between them. The CDR3 has 12 residues. Per the germline V gene, CDR1 is MGHDK and CDR2 is SYGVNS. CDR3 coding DNA: TGTGCCAGCAGGGGAGGAAACGAAAAACTGTTTTTT. It is translated as CASRGGNEKLFF.

The rearrangement joins TRBV7-3 to TRBJ1-1; tentatively, D is TRBD1 (5 bases). The CDR3 covers 12 residues. With 7 bases removed from V and 3 bases from J, the gap between germline ends came to 9 bases. In germline, CDR1 is SGHTA, CDR2 FQGTGA. CDR3 residues: CASTWGDTEAFF. CDR3 DNA sequence: TGTGCCAGCACCTGGGGGGACACTGAAGCTTTCTTT.

This clonotype was picked up many times. This rearrangement joins TRBV27 to TRBJ2-1; TRBD2 matches at 7 bases. V shed 8 bases and J 4 bases; nucleotides not matched to a gene: 8. The CDR3 has 14 amino acids. Germline V gives CDR1 MNHEY, CDR2 SMNVEV (reference sequence). The DNA for the CDR3 is TGTGCCAGCGGACTAGAAGGTAGATACAATGAGCAGTTCTTC. Its protein is CASGLEGRYNEQFF.

This clonotype was observed a handful of times. This chain uses TRBV10-1 with TRBJ2-1, with a possible D match to TRBD2 (5 bases). The CDR3 contains 14 residues. Trimming left V 5 bases short and J 5 bases short, with 13 bases between. Germline CDR1 is WNHNN and CDR2 is SYGVQD (reference sequence). CDR3: CASSYGIYDNEQFF. CDR3 coding DNA: TGCGCCAGCAGTTACGGGATTTACGACAATGAGCAGTTCTTC.

This clonotype was counted at least ten times. The chain joins TRBV19 to TRBJ1-5, with 7 nucleotides matching TRBD1. Looked up from germline, CDR1 is LNHDA and CDR2 is SQIVND (reference sequence). This CDR3 region has 15 residues. Losses at the gene ends were 7 bases for V and 3 bases for J; bases not matched to a gene: 9. DNA for the CDR3: TGTGCCAGTAAGATGGCTGACAGGGTCAATCAGCCCCAGCATTTT. It yields the protein CASKMADRVNQPQHF.

Note on this clonotype: One junction end disagrees with the germline gene, perhaps due to a read error. The J gene is TRBJ1-4, the V gene TRBV20-1; D might be TRBD1 (5 bases). CDR1 and CDR2 (germline): DFQATT, SNEGSKA (reference sequence). The CDR3 runs 10 residues. CDR3 nucleotide sequence: TGCAGTGCTAGAGGGGAGGGGCTGGGGTTT. Protein sequence: CSARGEGLGF.

The chain has TRBV19 and TRBJ2-7; D unclear. Germline lookup yields CDR1 LNHDA and CDR2 SQIVND (reference sequence). V was pared by 4 bases and J by 6 bases, with 16 bases between. The CDR3 loop spans 14 amino acids. CDR3 sequence reads: CASSTVSGYSEQYF. CDR3 sequence (DNA): TGTGCCAGTAGTACAGTCTCCGGCTACTCCGAGCAGTACTTC. The full variable domain, in which reference TRBV19 and TRBJ2-7 provide the parts outside the CDR3, is DGGITQSPKYLFRKEGQNVTLSCEQNLNHDAMYWYRQDPGQGLRLIYYSQIVNDFQKGDIAEGYSVSREKKESFPLTVTSAQKNPTAFYLCASSTVSGYSEQYFGPGTRLTVT.

This clonotype was recorded once. This chain connects TRBV20-1 to TRBJ1-2; tentative D call: TRBD1 (6 bases). V lost 1 base, J lost 0 bases, and 9 bases lay in between. The CDR3 sequence is 14 residues long. The V gene's germline CDR1 is DFQATT and CDR2 SNEGSKA (reference sequence). The CDR3 DNA reads as TGCAGTGCTAGAGCGGACAGCTCTAACTATGGCTACACCTTC. It specifies CSARADSSNYGYTF.

The chain is built from TRBV7-2 and TRBJ1-2; TRBD1 agrees at 7 bases. Judging by the DNA end, TRBJ1-6 fits better; the J call may be wrong. Germline-derived CDR1 and CDR2 are SGHTA and FQGNSA. This CDR3 contains 12 residues. The CDR3 DNA reads TGTGCCAGCAGCCTCAGGGGGGCACCCCTCCACTTT. Translation: CASSLRGAPLHF.

The rearrangement joins TRBV5-1 to TRBJ2-3, with no clear D. From germline, CDR1 is SGHRS and CDR2 YFSETQ. The germline V and J ends were trimmed by 0 bases and 5 bases, with 13 bases remaining between them. There are 15 residues in the CDR3. The CDR3 region is CASSLVGGYRDTQYF. The CDR3 DNA sequence: TGCGCCAGCAGCTTGGTTGGCGGCTATCGAGATACGCAGTATTTT.

Comments on this clonotype: The junction departs from the called germline gene at one end, perhaps through a read error. The genes are TRBV5-4 and TRBJ1-3, with no clear D. CDR1 SGHNT and CDR2 YYREEE come from the germline V gene (reference sequence). The CDR3 runs 12 residues. The CDR3 region is CASSFSGNTEAF. The CDR3 coding sequence is TGTGCCAGCAGCTTCTCCGGGAACACTGAAGCTTTT.

In regard to this clonotype: At one of its ends the junction is not consistent with the germline gene, which may arise from a read error. The CDR3 sequence is CASSLASLDTEAFF. As DNA, the CDR3 is TGCGCCAGCAGCTTGGCGTCCTTAGACACTGAAGCTTTCTTT. The chain links TRBV7-9 to TRBJ1-1; D unresolved. The CDR3 contains 14 residues. Germline loops: CDR1 SEHNR, CDR2 FQNEAQ (reference sequence).

The sample holds a few counts of this clonotype. V usage is TRBV6-1 and J usage is TRBJ1-1; no clear D. Between the trimmed V and J ends, which lost 7 bases and 2 bases, there was a span of 11 bases. CDR1 MNHNS and CDR2 SASEGT come from the germline V gene. The CDR3 is 13 amino acids. The CDR3 region is CASMYRSNTEAFF. The CDR3, as DNA: TGTGCCAGCATGTATAGGTCCAACACTGAAGCTTTCTTT.

About this clonotype itself: Here the CDR3 omits its conserved ending phenylalanine or tryptophan, so a read error is the likely source. The DNA is left out, because the CDR3 cannot be placed on it with certainty; the CDR3 is given as TCRdb lists it. The rearrangement uses TRBV9 and TRBJ2-5; no check of the table's D call, TRBD2, against the DNA was made. 13 amino acids form the CDR3, both terminal residues included. From germline, CDR1 is SGDLS and CDR2 YYNGEE. The chain's CDR3 is CASSLSEVGRSSL.